Below, 6 T cell receptor beta chains from the same sample are listed, as sequenced in a study of beta chain features in type 1 diabetes listed by TCRdb under 2018. The library was made by the immunoSEQ multiplex PCR assay. All of the isolated RNA was reverse transcribed with the High Capacity cDNA Reverse Transcription Kit, so expressed TCRB transcripts were sequenced. This is the immuneACCESS table as TCRdb keeps it, with only in-frame sequences that have V and J called. A part of the clones is gone; compared with another copy, unresolved V genes explain less than half, and the rest is unexplained. The sample data list roughly 170,000 clones, and 13% of these were observed just once. The ten largest account for less than 0.7% of the sample. The sample consisted of central memory CD4+ T cells from blood. These receptors originate from a woman younger than 35 in good health.

The chain employs TRBV30 and TRBJ1-3; D unresolved. This CDR3 spans 15 amino acids. Germline loops: CDR1 GTSNPN, CDR2 SVGIG (reference sequence). Deletions cut 8 bases from V and 4 bases from J, with 21 bases between. CDR3 DNA sequence: TGTGCCATCATACTCCTGAACAGCCTAGGAAACACCATATATTTT. It translates to CAIILLNSLGNTIYF.

V and J are TRBV6-5 and TRBJ1-5; a possible D gene is TRBD1 (5 bases). Deletions cut 4 bases from V and 2 bases from J, with 6 bases between. CDR1 is MNHEY, CDR2 SVGAGI, per germline. The CDR3 consists of 13 residues. In nucleotides, the CDR3 is TGTGCCAGCAGTTCGACAGGCAATCAGCCCCAGCATTTT. Amino acid sequence: CASSSTGNQPQHF.

This rearrangement joins TRBV5-1 to TRBJ2-1; D perhaps matches TRBD1 (5 bases). The CDR3 covers 16 residues. V lost 0 bases, J lost 1 base, and 11 bases lay in between. CDR1 and CDR2 from the germline V gene are SGHRS and YFSETQ. DNA of the CDR3: TGCGCCAGCAGCTTGGCAGGGCTTAGGTCCTACAATGAGCAGTTCTTC. Protein: CASSLAGLRSYNEQFF.

This clone was counted at least ten times. The chain has TRBV7-2 and TRBJ2-4; 7 nucleotides align to TRBD2. V shed 2 bases and J 6 bases; nucleotides not matched to a gene: 1. From germline, CDR1 is SGHTA and CDR2 FQGNSA. This CDR3 contains 13 residues. The CDR3 spells CASSLRGRNIQYF. The CDR3 DNA is TGTGCCAGCAGCTTACGCGGGAGAAACATTCAGTACTTC. Based on the CDR3 plus reference TRBV7-2 and TRBJ2-4, the full variable domain is GAGVSQSPSNKVTEKGKDVELRCDPISGHTALYWYRQSLGQGLEFLIYFQGNSAPDKSGLPSDRFSAERTGGSVSTLTIQRTQQEDSAVYLCASSLRGRNIQYFGAGTRLSVL.

This clone was seen a few times. This chain connects TRBV6-1 to TRBJ1-2; D might be TRBD1 (5 bases). The CDR3 has 14 amino acids. CDR1 MNHNS and CDR2 SASEGT come from the germline V gene. Trimming took 6 bases from V and 2 from J, leaving 13 bases between them. CDR3 loop: CASRGTNFNYGYTF. The CDR3, as DNA: TGTGCCAGCAGAGGGACTAACTTCAACTATGGCTACACCTTC.

The chain links TRBV10-3 to TRBJ2-7; 10 bases line up with TRBD2. Germline assignment: CDR1 ENHRY and CDR2 SYGVKD. The junction had 10 bases not matched to a gene; V was cut back by 3 bases and J by 5 bases. The CDR3 spans 16 residues. CDR3 in amino acids: CAISDSTSGIRNEQYF. The CDR3 nucleotides are TGTGCCATCAGTGATTCCACTAGCGGGATAAGAAACGAGCAGTACTTC.